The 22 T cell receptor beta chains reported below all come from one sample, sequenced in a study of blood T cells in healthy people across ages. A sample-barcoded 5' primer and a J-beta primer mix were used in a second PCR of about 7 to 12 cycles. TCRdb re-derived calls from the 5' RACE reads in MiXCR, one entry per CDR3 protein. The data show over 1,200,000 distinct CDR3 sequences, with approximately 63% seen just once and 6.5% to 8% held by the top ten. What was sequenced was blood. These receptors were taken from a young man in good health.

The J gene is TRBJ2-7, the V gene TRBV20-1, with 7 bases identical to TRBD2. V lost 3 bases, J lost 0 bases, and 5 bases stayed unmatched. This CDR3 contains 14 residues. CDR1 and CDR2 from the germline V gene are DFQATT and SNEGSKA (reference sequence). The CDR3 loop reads CSASGGEDSYEQYF. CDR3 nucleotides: TGCAGTGCTAGTGGGGGGGAGGACTCCTACGAGCAGTACTTC.

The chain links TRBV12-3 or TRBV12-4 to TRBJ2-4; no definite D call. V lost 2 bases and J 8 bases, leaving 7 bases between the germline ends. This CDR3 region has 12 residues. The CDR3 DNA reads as TGTGCCAGCAGTTTATCTGGGGACATTCAGTACTTC. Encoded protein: CASSLSGDIQYF.

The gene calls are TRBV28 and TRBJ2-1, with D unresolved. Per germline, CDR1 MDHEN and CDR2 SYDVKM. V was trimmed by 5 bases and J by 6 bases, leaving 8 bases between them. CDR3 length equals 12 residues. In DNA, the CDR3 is TGTGCCAGCAGTCTACAGACCAATGAGCAGTTCTTC. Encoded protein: CASSLQTNEQFF.

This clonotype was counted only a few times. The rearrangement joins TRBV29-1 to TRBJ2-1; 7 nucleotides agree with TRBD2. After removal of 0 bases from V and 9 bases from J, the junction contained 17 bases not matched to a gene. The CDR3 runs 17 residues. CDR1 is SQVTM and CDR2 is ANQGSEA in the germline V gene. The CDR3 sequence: CSVEEFRSGGNMGEQFF. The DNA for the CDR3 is TGCAGCGTTGAAGAGTTTAGGTCGGGGGGTAATATGGGTGAGCAGTTCTTC.

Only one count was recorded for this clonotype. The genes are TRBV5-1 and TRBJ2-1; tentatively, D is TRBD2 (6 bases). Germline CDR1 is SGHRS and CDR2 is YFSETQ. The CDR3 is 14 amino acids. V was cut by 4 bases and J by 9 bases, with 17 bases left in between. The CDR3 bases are TGCGCCAGCAGCGCAGAGACTAGTATCGGTGAGCAGTTCTTC. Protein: CASSAETSIGEQFF.

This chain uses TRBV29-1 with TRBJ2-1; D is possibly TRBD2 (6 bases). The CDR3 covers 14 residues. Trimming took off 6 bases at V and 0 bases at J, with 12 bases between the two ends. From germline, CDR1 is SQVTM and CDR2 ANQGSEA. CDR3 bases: TGCAGCGTAAGTAGCGGTAGCTCCTACAATGAGCAGTTCTTC. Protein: CSVSSGSSYNEQFF.

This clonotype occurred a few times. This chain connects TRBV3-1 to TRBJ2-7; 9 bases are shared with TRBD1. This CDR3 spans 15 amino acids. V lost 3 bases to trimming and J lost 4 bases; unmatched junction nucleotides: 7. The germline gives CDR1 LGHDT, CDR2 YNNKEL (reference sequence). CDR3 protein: CASSHAGTGQYEQYF. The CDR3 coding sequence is TGTGCCAGCAGCCATGCCGGGACAGGGCAATACGAGCAGTACTTC.

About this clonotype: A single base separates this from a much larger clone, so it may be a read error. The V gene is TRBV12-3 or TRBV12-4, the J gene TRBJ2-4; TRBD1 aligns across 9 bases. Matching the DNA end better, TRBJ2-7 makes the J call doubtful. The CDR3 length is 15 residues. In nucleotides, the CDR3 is TGTGCCAGCAACAGACTCAGACAGGGGGGGTACGAGCAGTACTTC. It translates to CASNRLRQGGYEQYF.

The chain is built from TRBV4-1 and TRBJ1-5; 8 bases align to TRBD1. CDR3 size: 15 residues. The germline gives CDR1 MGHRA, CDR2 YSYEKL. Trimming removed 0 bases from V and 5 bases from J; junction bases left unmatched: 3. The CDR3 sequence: CASSQDPGGYQPQHF. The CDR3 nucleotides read TGCGCCAGCAGCCAAGATCCAGGGGGCTATCAGCCCCAGCATTTT.

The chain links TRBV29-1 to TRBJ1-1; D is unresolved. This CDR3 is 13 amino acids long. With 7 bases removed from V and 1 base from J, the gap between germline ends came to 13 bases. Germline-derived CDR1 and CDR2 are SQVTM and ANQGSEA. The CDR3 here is CSGPNAGNTEAFF. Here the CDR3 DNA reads TGCAGCGGGCCTAATGCGGGGAACACTGAAGCTTTCTTT.

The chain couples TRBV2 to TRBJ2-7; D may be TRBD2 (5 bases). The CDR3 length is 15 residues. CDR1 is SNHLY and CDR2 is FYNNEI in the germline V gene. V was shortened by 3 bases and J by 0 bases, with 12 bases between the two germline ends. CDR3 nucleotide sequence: TGTGCCAGCAGTGAGGGGAGCGAGAGCTCCTACGAGCAGTACTTC. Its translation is CASSEGSESSYEQYF.

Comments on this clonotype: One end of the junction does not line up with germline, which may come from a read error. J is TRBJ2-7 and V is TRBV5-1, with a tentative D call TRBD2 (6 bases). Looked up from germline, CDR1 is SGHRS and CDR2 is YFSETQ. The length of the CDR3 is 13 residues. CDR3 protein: CASSSDGTYEQYF. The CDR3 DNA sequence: TGTGCCAGCAGCTCGGACGGGACTTACGAGCAGTACTTC.

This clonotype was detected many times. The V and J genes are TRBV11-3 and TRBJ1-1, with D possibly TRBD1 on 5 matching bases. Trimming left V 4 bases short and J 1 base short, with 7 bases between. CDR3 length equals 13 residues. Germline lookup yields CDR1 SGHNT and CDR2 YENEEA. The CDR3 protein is CASSSGRNTEAFF. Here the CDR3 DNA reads TGTGCCAGCAGCTCGGGACGGAACACTGAAGCTTTCTTT. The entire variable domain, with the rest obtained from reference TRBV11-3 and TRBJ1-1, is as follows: EAGVVQSPRYKIIEKKQPVAFWCNPISGHNTLYWYLQNLGQGPELLIRYENEEAVDDSQLPKDRFSAERLKGVDSTLKIQPAELGDSAVYLCASSSGRNTEAFFGQGTRLTVV.

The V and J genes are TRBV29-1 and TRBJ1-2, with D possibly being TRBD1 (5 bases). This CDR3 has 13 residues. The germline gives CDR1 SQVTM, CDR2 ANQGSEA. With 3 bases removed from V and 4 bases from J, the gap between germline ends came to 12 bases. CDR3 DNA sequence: TGCAGCGTTGATCAGGGAGAGGGCTATGGCTACACCTTC. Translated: CSVDQGEGYGYTF.

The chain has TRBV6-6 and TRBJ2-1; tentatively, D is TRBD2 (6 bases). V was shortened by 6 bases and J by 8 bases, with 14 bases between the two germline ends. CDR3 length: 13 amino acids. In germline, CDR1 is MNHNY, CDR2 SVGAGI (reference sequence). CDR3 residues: CASSRRGGDEQFF. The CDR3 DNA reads TGTGCCAGCAGCCGGAGGGGCGGGGATGAGCAGTTCTTC.

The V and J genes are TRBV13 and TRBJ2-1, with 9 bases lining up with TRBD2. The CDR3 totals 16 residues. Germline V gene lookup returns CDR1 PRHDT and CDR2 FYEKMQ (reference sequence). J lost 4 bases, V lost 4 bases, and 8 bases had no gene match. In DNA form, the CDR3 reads TGTGCCAGCAGCTCATCTAGCGGGGCCAGATACAATGAGCAGTTCTTC. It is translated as CASSSSSGARYNEQFF.

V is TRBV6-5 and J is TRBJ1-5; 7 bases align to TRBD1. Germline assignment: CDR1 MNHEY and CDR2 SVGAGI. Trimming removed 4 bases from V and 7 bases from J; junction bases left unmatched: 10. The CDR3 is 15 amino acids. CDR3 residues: CASSLLGQVGQPQHF. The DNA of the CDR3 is TGTGCCAGCAGTTTACTCGGACAGGTGGGGCAGCCCCAGCATTTT.

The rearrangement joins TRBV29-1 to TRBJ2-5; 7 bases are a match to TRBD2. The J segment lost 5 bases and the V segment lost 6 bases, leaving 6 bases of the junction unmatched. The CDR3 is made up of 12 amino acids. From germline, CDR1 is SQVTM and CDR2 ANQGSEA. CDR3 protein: CSVVREGETQYF. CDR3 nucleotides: TGCAGCGTCGTCAGGGAGGGGGAGACCCAGTACTTC.

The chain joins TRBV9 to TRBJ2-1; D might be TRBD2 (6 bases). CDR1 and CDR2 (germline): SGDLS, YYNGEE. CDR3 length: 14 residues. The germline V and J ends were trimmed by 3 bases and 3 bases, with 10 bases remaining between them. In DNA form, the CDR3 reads TGTGCCAGCAGCGCTGCGGGGCACTACAATGAGCAGTTCTTC. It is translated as CASSAAGHYNEQFF.

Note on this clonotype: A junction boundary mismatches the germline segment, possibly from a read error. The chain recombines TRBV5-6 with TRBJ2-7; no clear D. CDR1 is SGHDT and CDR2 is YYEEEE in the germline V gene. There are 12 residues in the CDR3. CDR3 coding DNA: TGTGCCAGCATCTTGATGATCTACGAGCAGTACTTC. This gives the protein CASILMIYEQYF.

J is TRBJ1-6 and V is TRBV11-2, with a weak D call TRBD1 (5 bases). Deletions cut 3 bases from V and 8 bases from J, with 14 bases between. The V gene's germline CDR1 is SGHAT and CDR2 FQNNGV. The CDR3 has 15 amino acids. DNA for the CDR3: TGTGCCAGCAGCTTGTCGGGCAGGGTTGATTCACCCCTCCACTTT. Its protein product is CASSLSGRVDSPLHF.

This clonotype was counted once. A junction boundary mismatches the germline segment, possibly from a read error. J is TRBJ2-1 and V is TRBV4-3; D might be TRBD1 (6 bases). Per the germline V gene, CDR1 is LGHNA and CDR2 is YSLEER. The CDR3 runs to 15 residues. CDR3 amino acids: CDSSQDQGLSDEQFF. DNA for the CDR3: TGCGACAGCAGCCAAGATCAGGGGTTATCGGATGAGCAGTTCTTC.